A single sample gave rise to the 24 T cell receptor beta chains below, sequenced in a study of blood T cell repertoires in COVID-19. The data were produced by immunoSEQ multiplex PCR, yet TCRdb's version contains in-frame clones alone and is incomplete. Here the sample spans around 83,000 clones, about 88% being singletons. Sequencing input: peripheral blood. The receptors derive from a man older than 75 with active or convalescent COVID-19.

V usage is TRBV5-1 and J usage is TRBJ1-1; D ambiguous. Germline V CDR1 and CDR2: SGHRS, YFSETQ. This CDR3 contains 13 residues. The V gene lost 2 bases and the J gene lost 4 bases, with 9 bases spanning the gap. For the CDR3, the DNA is TGCGCCAGCAGCTTTTCCCCTACCACTGAAGCTTTCTTT. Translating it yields CASSFSPTTEAFF.

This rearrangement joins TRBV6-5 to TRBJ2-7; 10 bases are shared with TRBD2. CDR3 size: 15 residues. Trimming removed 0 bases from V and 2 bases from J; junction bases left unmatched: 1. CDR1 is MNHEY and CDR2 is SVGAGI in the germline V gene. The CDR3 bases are TGTGCCAGCAGTTACTCGAGCGGGGGGGCCTACGAGCAGTACGTC. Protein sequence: CASSYSSGGAYEQYV.

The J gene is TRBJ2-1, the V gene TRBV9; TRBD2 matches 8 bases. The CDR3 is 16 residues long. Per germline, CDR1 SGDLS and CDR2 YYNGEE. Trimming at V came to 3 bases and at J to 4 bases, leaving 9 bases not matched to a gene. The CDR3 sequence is CASSAPPSGRYNEQFF. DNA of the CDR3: TGTGCCAGCAGCGCGCCCCCCAGCGGGAGATACAATGAGCAGTTCTTC. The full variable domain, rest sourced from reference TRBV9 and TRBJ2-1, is DSGVTQTPKHLITATGQRVTLRCSPRSGDLSVYWYQQSLDQGLQFLIQYYNGEERAKGNILERFSAQQFPDLHSELNLSSLELGDSALYFCASSAPPSGRYNEQFFGPGTRLTVL.

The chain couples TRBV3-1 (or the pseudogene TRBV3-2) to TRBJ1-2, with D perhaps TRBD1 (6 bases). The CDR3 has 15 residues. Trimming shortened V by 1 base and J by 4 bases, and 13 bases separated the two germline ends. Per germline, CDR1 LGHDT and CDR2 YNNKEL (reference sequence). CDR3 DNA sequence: TGTGCCAGCAGCCAAGCGTCCGAAGGGGGCTATGGCTACACCTTC. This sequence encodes CASSQASEGGYGYTF.

This CDR3 reads CASSLSRTGTEAFF. CDR3 bases: TGTGCCAGCAGCTTGAGTCGGACAGGCACTGAAGCTTTCTTT. The rearrangement links TRBV5-4 to TRBJ1-1, with 7 positions matching TRBD1. Germline V gene lookup returns CDR1 SGHNT and CDR2 YYREEE (reference sequence). There are 14 residues in the CDR3. V shed 1 base, J shed 4 bases, and the junction held 4 bases outside the gene matches.

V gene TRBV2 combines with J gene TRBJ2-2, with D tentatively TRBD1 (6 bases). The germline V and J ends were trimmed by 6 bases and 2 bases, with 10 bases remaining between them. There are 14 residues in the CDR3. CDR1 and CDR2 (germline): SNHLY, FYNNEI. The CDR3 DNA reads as TGTGCCAGCAGACCGGGACAAAACACCGGGGAGCTGTTTTTT. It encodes CASRPGQNTGELFF.

The chain's CDR3 is CASSGTARQPQHF. The CDR3 bases are TGTGCCAGTTCCGGGACAGCACGTCAGCCCCAGCATTTT. The chain combines TRBV19 with TRBJ1-5, with TRBD1 matching over 7 bases. The CDR3 sequence is 13 residues long. The J segment lost 6 bases and the V segment lost 8 bases, leaving 7 bases of the junction unmatched. Per the germline V gene, CDR1 is LNHDA and CDR2 is SQIVND (reference sequence).

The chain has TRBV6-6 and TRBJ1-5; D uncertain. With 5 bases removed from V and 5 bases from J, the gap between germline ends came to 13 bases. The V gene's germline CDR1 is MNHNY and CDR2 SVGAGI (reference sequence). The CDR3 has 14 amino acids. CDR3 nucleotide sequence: TGTGCCAGCAGTAAGAGAAGCTCTTATCAGCCCCAGCATTTT. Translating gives CASSKRSSYQPQHF.

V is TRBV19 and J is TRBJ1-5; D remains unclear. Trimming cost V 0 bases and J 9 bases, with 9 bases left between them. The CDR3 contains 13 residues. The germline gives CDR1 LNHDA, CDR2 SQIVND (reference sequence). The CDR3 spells CASSIDLELPQHF. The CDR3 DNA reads TGTGCCAGTAGTATAGATCTTGAGTTGCCCCAGCATTTT.

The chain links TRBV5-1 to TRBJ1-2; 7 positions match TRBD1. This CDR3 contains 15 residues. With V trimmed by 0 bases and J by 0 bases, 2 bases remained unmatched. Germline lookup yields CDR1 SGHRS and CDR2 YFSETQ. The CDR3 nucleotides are TGCGCCAGCAGCTTGGAGGGGGCGGCTAACTATGGCTACACCTTC. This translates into CASSLEGAANYGYTF.

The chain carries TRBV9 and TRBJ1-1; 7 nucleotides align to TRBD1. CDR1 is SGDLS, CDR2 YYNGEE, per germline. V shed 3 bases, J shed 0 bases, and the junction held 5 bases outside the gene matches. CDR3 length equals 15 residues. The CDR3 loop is CASSAQTGVNTEAFF. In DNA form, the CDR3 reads TGTGCCAGCAGCGCCCAAACAGGGGTGAACACTGAAGCTTTCTTT.

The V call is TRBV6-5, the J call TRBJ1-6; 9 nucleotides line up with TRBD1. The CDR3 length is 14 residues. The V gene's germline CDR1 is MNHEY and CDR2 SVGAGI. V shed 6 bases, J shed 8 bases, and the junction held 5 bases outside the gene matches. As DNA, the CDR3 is TGTGCCAGCAGGACCGGGACAGGGTATTCACCCCTCCACTTT. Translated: CASRTGTGYSPLHF.

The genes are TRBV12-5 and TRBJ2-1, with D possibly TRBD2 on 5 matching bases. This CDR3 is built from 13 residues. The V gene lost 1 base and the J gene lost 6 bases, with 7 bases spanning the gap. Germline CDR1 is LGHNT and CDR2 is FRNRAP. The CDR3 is CASGLAGSNEQFF. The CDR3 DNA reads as TGTGCTAGTGGTTTGGCGGGGTCCAATGAGCAGTTCTTC.

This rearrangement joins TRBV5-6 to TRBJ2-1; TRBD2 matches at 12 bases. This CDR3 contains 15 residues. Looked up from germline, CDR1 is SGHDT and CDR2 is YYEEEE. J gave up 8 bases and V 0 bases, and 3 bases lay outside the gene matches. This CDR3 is CASSLGLAGVYEQFF. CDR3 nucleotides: TGTGCCAGCAGCTTGGGACTAGCGGGAGTCTATGAGCAGTTCTTC.

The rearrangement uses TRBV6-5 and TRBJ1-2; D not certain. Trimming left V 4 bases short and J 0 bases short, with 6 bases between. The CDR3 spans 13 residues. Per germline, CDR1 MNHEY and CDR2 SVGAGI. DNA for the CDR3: TGTGCCAGCAGTTTGCGTCCTAACTATGGCTACACCTTC. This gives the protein CASSLRPNYGYTF.

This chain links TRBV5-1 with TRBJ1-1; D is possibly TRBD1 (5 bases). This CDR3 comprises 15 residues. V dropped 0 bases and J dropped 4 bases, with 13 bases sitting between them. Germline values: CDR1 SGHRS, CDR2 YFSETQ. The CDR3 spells CASSLVARGSTEAFF. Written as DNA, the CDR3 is TGCGCCAGCAGCTTGGTGGCCCGGGGGAGCACTGAAGCTTTCTTT. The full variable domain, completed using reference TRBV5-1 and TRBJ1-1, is KAGVTQTPRYLIKTRGQQVTLSCSPISGHRSVSWYQQTPGQGLQFLFEYFSETQRNKGNFPGRFSGRQFSNSRSEMNVSTLELGDSALYLCASSLVARGSTEAFFGQGTRLTVV.

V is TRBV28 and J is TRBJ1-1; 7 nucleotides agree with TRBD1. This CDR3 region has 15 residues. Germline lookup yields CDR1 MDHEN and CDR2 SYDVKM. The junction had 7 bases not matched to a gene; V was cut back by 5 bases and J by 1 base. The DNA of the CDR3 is TGTGCCAGCAGTCCCCATCGGACAGGGAACACTGAAGCTTTCTTT. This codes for CASSPHRTGNTEAFF.

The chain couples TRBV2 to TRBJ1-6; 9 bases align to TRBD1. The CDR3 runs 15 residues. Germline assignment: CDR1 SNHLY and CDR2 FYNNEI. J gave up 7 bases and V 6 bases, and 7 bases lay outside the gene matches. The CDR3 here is CASRGRTGANSPLHF. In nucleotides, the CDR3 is TGTGCCAGCAGAGGGCGGACAGGGGCAAATTCACCCCTCCACTTT.

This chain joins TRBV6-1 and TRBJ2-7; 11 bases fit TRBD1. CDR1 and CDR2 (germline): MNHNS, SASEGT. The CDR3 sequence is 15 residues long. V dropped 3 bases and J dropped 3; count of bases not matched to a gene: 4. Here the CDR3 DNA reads TGTGCCAGCAGTGAGGGGGGGACAGGGGGCTACGAGCAGTACGTC. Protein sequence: CASSEGGTGGYEQYV.

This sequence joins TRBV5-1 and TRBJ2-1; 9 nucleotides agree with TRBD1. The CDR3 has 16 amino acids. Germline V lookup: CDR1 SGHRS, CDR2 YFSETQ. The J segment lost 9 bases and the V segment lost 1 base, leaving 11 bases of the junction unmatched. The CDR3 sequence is CASSLSRDRVWSEQFF. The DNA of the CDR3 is TGCGCCAGCAGCTTGAGCCGGGACAGGGTTTGGAGTGAGCAGTTCTTC.

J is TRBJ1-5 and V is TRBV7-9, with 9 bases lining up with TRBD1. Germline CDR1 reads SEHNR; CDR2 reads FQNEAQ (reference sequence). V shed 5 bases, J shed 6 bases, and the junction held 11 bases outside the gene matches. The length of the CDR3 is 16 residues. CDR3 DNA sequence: TGTGCCAGCAGCCAGGATGCGGGACAGGGAGTTCAGCCCCAGCATTTT. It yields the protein CASSQDAGQGVQPQHF.

For the CDR3, the DNA is TGCGCCAGCAGCGACCCGGGACAGGGCCCTAACTATGGCTACACCTTC. This encodes CASSDPGQGPNYGYTF. This chain joins TRBV10-1 and TRBJ1-2; the match to TRBD1 covers 9 bases. After removal of 6 bases from V and 0 bases from J, the junction contained 8 bases not matched to a gene. This CDR3 is built from 16 residues. CDR1 and CDR2 from the germline V gene are WNHNN and SYGVQD (reference sequence).

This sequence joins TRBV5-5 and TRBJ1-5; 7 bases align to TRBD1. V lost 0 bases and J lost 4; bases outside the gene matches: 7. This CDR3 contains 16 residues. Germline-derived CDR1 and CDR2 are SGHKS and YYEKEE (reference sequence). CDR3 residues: CASSLAATGLNQPQHF. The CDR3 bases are TGTGCCAGCAGCTTGGCCGCGACAGGGTTGAATCAGCCCCAGCATTTT. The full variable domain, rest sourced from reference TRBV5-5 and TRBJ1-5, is DAGVTQSPTHLIKTRGQQVTLRCSPISGHKSVSWYQQVLGQGPQFIFQYYEKEERGRGNFPDRFSARQFPNYSSELNVNALLLGDSALYLCASSLAATGLNQPQHFGDGTRLSIL.

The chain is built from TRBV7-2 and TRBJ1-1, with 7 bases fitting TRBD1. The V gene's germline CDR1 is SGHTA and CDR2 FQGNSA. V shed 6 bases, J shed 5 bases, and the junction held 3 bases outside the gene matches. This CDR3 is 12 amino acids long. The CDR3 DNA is TGTGCCAGCAGACCGACAGGGACTGAAGCTTTCTTT. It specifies CASRPTGTEAFF.